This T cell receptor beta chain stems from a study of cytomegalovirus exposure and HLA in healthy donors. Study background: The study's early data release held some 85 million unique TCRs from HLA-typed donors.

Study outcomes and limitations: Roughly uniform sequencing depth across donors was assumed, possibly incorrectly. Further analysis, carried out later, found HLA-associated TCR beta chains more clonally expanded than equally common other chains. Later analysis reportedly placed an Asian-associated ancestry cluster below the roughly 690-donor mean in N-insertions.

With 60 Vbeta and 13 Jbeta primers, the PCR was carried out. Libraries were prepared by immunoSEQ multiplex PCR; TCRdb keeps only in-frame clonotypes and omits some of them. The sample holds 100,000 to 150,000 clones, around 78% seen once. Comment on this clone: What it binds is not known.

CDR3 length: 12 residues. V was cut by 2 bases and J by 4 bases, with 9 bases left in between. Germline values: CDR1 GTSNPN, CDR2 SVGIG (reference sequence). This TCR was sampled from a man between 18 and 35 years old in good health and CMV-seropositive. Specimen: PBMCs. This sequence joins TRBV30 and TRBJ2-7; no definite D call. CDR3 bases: TGTGCCTGGAGTTTCGACGGGTACGAGCAGTACTTC. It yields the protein CAWSFDGYEQYF. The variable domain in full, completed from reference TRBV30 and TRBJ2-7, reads SQTIHQWPATLVQPVGSPLSLECTVEGTSNPNLYWYRQAAGRGLQLLFYSVGIGQISSEVPQNLSASRPQDRQFILSSKKLLLSDSGFYLCAWSFDGYEQYFGPGTRLTVT.